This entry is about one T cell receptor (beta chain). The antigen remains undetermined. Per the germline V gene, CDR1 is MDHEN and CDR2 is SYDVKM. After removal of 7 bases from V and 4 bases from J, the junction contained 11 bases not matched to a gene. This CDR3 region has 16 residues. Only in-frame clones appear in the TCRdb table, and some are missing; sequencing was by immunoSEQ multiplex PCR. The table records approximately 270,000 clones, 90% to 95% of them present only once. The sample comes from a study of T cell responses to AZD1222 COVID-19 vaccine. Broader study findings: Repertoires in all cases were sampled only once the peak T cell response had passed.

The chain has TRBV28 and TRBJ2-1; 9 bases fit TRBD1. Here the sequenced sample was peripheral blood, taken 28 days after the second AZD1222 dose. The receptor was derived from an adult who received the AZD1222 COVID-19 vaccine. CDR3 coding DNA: TGTGCCAGCAACTCCCCTGGGGGACAGGGATACAATGAGCAGTTCTTC. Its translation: CASNSPGGQGYNEQFF.